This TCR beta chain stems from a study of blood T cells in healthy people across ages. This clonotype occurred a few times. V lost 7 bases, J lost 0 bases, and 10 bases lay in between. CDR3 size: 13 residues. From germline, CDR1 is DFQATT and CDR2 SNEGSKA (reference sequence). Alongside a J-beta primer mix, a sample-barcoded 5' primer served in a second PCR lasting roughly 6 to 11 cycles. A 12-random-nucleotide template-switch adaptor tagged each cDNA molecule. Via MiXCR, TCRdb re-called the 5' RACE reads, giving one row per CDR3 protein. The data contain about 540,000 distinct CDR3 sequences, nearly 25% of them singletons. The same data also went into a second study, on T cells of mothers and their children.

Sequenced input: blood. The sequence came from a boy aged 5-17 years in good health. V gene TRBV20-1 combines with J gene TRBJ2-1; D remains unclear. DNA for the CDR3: TGCAGTGTGAAGCTCCTCTCCTACAATGAGCAGTTCTTC. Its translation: CSVKLLSYNEQFF.